These 21 T cell receptor beta chains were sequenced from one sample in a study of shared clonotypes between healthy human individuals (dated by TCRdb to 2020 to 2022). Library construction relied on the immunoSEQ multiplex PCR assay. In TCRdb, the immuneACCESS table is reduced to in-frame sequences with V and J assigned. These tables do not hold every clone; where another copy was compared, an unresolved V gene accounts for under half, and the others remain unexplained. This sample gives some 2,500,000 clones in total; approximately 94% of them show up just once. The ten largest clones take up about 0.38% of the sample. Sequencing used naive CD4+ T cells from PBMCs. The cell subset or site label for this specimen denotes: CD45RA+ positively selected. These receptors were taken from a man between 18 and 35 years old in good health. Some clones in this sample may be carry-over from other donors' samples.

The rearrangement links TRBV7-2 to TRBJ2-3; D is unclear. Germline V gene lookup returns CDR1 SGHTA and CDR2 FQGNSA. V dropped 2 bases and J dropped 2 bases, with 11 bases sitting between them. This CDR3 is built from 15 residues. This CDR3 is CASSLMVVFTDTQYF. As DNA, the CDR3 is TGTGCCAGCAGCTTAATGGTCGTCTTCACAGATACGCAGTATTTT. Full variable domain (outside the CDR3, taken from reference TRBV7-2 and TRBJ2-3): GAGVSQSPSNKVTEKGKDVELRCDPISGHTALYWYRQSLGQGLEFLIYFQGNSAPDKSGLPSDRFSAERTGGSVSTLTIQRTQQEDSAVYLCASSLMVVFTDTQYFGPGTRLTVL.

The V and J genes are TRBV5-1 and TRBJ2-3; TRBD2 matches at 7 bases. The CDR3 length is 17 residues. The V gene end was trimmed by 0 bases and the J gene end by 2 bases; junction bases not matched to a gene: 9. Germline lookup yields CDR1 SGHRS and CDR2 YFSETQ. CDR3 DNA sequence: TGCGCCAGCAGCTTGGCCGCGGTAGCGGGTTTCACAGATACGCAGTATTTT. Amino acid sequence: CASSLAAVAGFTDTQYF.

CDR3 loop: CASSPGPHTEAFF. Here the CDR3 DNA reads TGTGCCAGCAGCCCCGGACCCCACACTGAAGCTTTCTTT. This chain uses TRBV9 with TRBJ1-1, with D unresolved. The CDR3 contains 13 residues. Germline V gene data show CDR1 as SGDLS and CDR2 as YYNGEE. V was pared by 4 bases and J by 3 bases, with 10 bases between.

This chain joins TRBV10-3 and TRBJ2-7, with 7 nucleotides matching TRBD1. V was clipped by 10 bases and J by 0 bases; unmatched bases: 9. CDR3 length: 14 amino acids. CDR1 is ENHRY and CDR2 is SYGVKD in the germline V gene. The CDR3 nucleotides are TGTGCCACCATACAGGGACAGAACTCCTACGAGCAGTACTTC. Residues: CATIQGQNSYEQYF.

The V and J genes are TRBV11-2 and TRBJ1-1; no clear D gene. Trimming removed 3 bases at V and 1 base at J, with 9 bases between. The CDR3 spans 14 residues. Germline V CDR1 and CDR2: SGHAT, FQNNGV. The CDR3 here is CASSFRVGNTEAFF. As DNA, the CDR3 is TGTGCCAGCAGCTTTAGAGTCGGGAACACTGAAGCTTTCTTT.

This sequence joins TRBV5-1 and TRBJ2-7; 8 positions match TRBD1. The CDR3 loop spans 14 amino acids. The V gene end was trimmed by 4 bases and the J gene end by 5 bases; junction bases not matched to a gene: 8. Germline assignment: CDR1 SGHRS and CDR2 YFSETQ. The CDR3: CASSTGQEADEQYF. The CDR3 coding sequence is TGCGCCAGCAGCACGGGACAGGAGGCGGACGAGCAGTACTTC.

The chain is built from TRBV9 and TRBJ1-1, with 7 bases aligning to TRBD1. With V trimmed by 3 bases and J by 4 bases, 9 bases remained unmatched. The CDR3 consists of 15 residues. Germline V CDR1 and CDR2: SGDLS, YYNGEE. CDR3 loop: CASSGGLGTVTEAFF. The CDR3 DNA sequence: TGTGCCAGCAGCGGTGGACTTGGGACAGTCACTGAAGCTTTCTTT.

J is TRBJ2-3 and V is TRBV4-1, with D possibly called TRBD1 or TRBD2 (5 bases each). The CDR3 has 18 amino acids. Deletions cut 4 bases from V and 2 bases from J, with 22 bases between. CDR1 is MGHRA, CDR2 YSYEKL, per germline. CDR3: CASSRRMDPGRTTDTQYF. CDR3 nucleotides: TGCGCCAGCAGCCGACGGATGGATCCGGGACGGACCACAGATACGCAGTATTTT.

The CDR3 sequence: CAWSRDRVTYTF. CDR3 sequence (DNA): TGTGCCTGGAGTAGGGACAGGGTAACCTACACCTTC. The chain recombines TRBV30 with TRBJ1-2; 9 positions agree with TRBD1. The germline CDR1 and CDR2 sequences are GTSNPN and SVGIG (reference sequence). Trimming took 2 bases from V and 10 from J; bases not matched to a gene: 5. The CDR3 length is 12 residues.

The rearrangement joins TRBV6-6 to TRBJ2-7; 7 bases line up with TRBD1. Germline CDR1 is MNHNY and CDR2 is SVGAGI (reference sequence). After removal of 6 bases from V and 0 bases from J, the junction contained 2 bases not matched to a gene. This CDR3 contains 13 residues. The chain's CDR3 is CASRGQTSYEQYF. CDR3 nucleotide sequence: TGTGCCAGCAGGGGACAGACCTCCTACGAGCAGTACTTC.

The CDR3 DNA sequence: TGTGCCATCAGTGAGGCAACAGGGGGCTACACCTTC. Its translation is CAISEATGGYTF. V and J are TRBV10-3 and TRBJ1-2; TRBD1 is a possible D gene (6 bases). The CDR3 is made up of 12 amino acids. Per the germline V gene, CDR1 is ENHRY and CDR2 is SYGVKD. Trimming left V 2 bases short and J 8 bases short, with 9 bases between.

In regard to this clone: Distinct nucleotide sequences in the sample also encode this CDR3. This sequence joins TRBV5-4 and TRBJ2-7, with 8 positions matching TRBD2. The CDR3 runs 15 residues. Germline V gene sequence: CDR1 SGHNT, CDR2 YYREEE (reference sequence). Germline trimming cut 4 bases from V and 3 bases from J; bases unmatched to any gene: 9. The CDR3 bases are TGTGCCAGCAGCCTCGGACTAGCTTCGATCTACGAGCAGTACTTC. This translates into CASSLGLASIYEQYF.

V is TRBV28 and J is TRBJ2-7; 8 bases are a match to TRBD2. After removal of 5 bases from V and 1 base from J, the junction contained 7 bases not matched to a gene. This CDR3 has 15 residues. From germline, CDR1 is MDHEN and CDR2 SYDVKM. The CDR3 DNA reads as TGTGCCAGCAGTCCCGGGGTAGCGGGGTCCTACGAGCAGTACTTC. This sequence encodes CASSPGVAGSYEQYF.

On this clone itself: The same CDR3 can be traced to other DNA sequences in this sample. The rearrangement joins TRBV7-2 to TRBJ2-7, with 8 bases aligning to TRBD2. The CDR3 length is 17 residues. Germline-derived CDR1 and CDR2 are SGHTA and FQGNSA. Trimming cost V 1 base and J 0 bases; bases outside gene matches: 8. The CDR3 region has the DNA TGTGCCAGCAGCTTAGTAGGCACTAGCGGATTCTCCTACGAGCAGTACTTC. The encoded protein is CASSLVGTSGFSYEQYF.

This rearrangement joins TRBV19 to TRBJ1-5; no clear D. Looked up from germline, CDR1 is LNHDA and CDR2 is SQIVND (reference sequence). Trimming removed 8 bases at V and 0 bases at J, with 8 bases between. The CDR3 is made up of 13 amino acids. CDR3: CASSDLSNQPQHF. In DNA, the CDR3 is TGTGCCAGTTCGGACCTTAGCAATCAGCCCCAGCATTTT.

A remark on this clone: The same CDR3 can be traced to other DNA sequences in this sample. V gene TRBV5-1 combines with J gene TRBJ2-6; 10 bases agree with TRBD2. CDR1 is SGHRS, CDR2 YFSETQ, per germline. V lost 0 bases and J lost 4; bases outside the gene matches: 4. The CDR3 runs to 17 residues. The CDR3 sequence: CASSLDLAGAGANVLTF. CDR3 DNA: TGCGCCAGCAGCTTGGACCTAGCGGGAGCCGGGGCCAACGTCCTGACTTTC.

This chain links TRBV5-6 with TRBJ2-5, with 7 bases that match TRBD1. The CDR3 is 15 amino acids. Trimming removed 4 bases from V and 2 bases from J; junction bases left unmatched: 8. CDR1 is SGHDT, CDR2 YYEEEE, per germline. The CDR3 sequence is CASSPGTARQETQYF. For the CDR3, the DNA is TGTGCCAGCAGCCCCGGGACAGCTAGACAAGAGACCCAGTACTTC.

For this clone: Other DNA variants within this sample encode the same CDR3. V usage is TRBV18 and J usage is TRBJ1-2, with D hard to call. The germline V gene encodes CDR1 KGHSH and CDR2 LQKENI. The V end lost 3 bases, the J end lost 1 base, and 6 bases lay between the germline ends. The CDR3 extends over 13 amino acids. The CDR3 sequence: CASSPSDNYGYTF. CDR3 DNA: TGTGCCAGCTCACCGTCCGATAACTATGGCTACACCTTC.

On this clone itself: Other DNA sequences within the sample encode an identical CDR3. The V call is TRBV5-1, the J call TRBJ2-3; TRBD1 matches 7 bases. V lost 4 bases and J lost 0; bases outside the gene matches: 5. This CDR3 spans 15 amino acids. Germline CDR1 and CDR2: SGHRS and YFSETQ. The CDR3 sequence is CASSPGTASTDTQYF. The CDR3 DNA sequence: TGCGCCAGCAGCCCTGGGACAGCTAGCACAGATACGCAGTATTTT.

The gene calls are TRBV28 and TRBJ2-3; possibly TRBD1 or TRBD2 for D (6 bases each). V was cut by 2 bases and J by 0 bases, with 21 bases left in between. The CDR3 is made up of 19 amino acids. Germline CDR1 and CDR2: MDHEN and SYDVKM. The CDR3 loop reads CASSLAGGRGFRSTDTQYF. As DNA, the CDR3 is TGTGCCAGCAGTTTAGCCGGGGGCAGAGGGTTTCGGAGCACAGATACGCAGTATTTT.

The chain recombines TRBV6-5 with TRBJ2-7; the match to TRBD1 covers 8 bases. The trim removed 6 bases at V and 9 bases at J, leaving 4 bases unmatched. Germline assignment: CDR1 MNHEY and CDR2 SVGAGI. CDR3 length: 11 amino acids. The CDR3 spells CASSQGTGQYF. In DNA form, the CDR3 reads TGTGCCAGCAGCCAAGGGACAGGGCAGTACTTC.